The rows below give T cell receptor beta chains drawn from one sample of a study of PD-L1 blockade in urothelial cancer. The table came from immunoSEQ multiplex PCR; TCRdb's copy has only in-frame clones and leaves some out. The sample contains 65,000 to 85,000 clones, about 91% of which appear only once. This specimen was PBMCs, taken around atezolizumab (anti-PD-L1) treatment. The receptors derive from a woman of 80 years or more with urothelial cancer. CDR3s include the opening cysteine and the closing phenylalanine or tryptophan. D genes are given only for firm matches. For some rows the clone size is stated as once, few or many, or as a class when expanded; others skip it.

CDR3 protein,CDR3 DNA,clone size,CDR3 length,J gene,D gene,V gene
CASSGPPGALNTEAFF,TGTGCCAGCAGCGGGCCACCAGGGGCACTGAACACTGAAGCTTTCTTT,.,16,TRBJ1-1,.,TRBV9
CASSTGETQYF,TGTGCCAGCAGCACGGGGGAGACCCAGTACTTC,.,11,TRBJ2-5,.,TRBV7-9
CASRGGTGAFF,TGTGCCAGCAGGGGTGGAACCGGGGCTTTCTTT,.,11,TRBJ1-1,.,TRBV28
CASSKPRGGEGYTF,TGTGCCAGCAGCAAGCCTAGGGGGGGGGAAGGCTACACCTTC,.,14,TRBJ1-2,.,TRBV5-4
CASSVDGSGGEQFF,TGTGCCAGCAGTGTGGACGGGAGTGGTGGGGAGCAGTTCTTC,.,14,TRBJ2-1,.,TRBV6-4
CASLGVLAKNIQYF,TGTGCCTCATTGGGAGTTCTAGCCAAAAACATTCAGTACTTC,once,14,TRBJ2-4,.,TRBV28
CASSTHFPNEQFF,TGTGCCAGCAGCACCCACTTTCCCAATGAGCAGTTCTTC,.,13,TRBJ2-1,.,TRBV9
CASSLQDWSNYGYTF,TGTGCCAGCAGCCTACAGGATTGGTCCAACTATGGCTACACCTTC,.,15,TRBJ1-2,.,TRBV7-2
CASSLRRGYLNTEAFF,TGTGCCAGCAGCTTACGTCGGGGTTACCTGAACACTGAAGCTTTCTTT,.,16,TRBJ1-1,.,TRBV11-3
CASSVRALAGKTQGNEQFF,TGTGCCAGCAGCGTACGGGCACTAGCGGGAAAAACCCAGGGGAATGAGCAGTTCTTC,once,19,TRBJ2-1,TRBD2,TRBV9
CASSQDWTSGSYNEQFF,TGTGCCAGCAGCCAAGATTGGACTAGCGGGAGTTACAATGAGCAGTTCTTC,.,17,TRBJ2-1,TRBD2,TRBV4-2
CASRTSGVDTQYF,TGTGCCAGCAGGACTAGCGGGGTAGATACGCAGTATTTT,.,13,TRBJ2-3,TRBD2,TRBV2
CASSVGASGRADTGELFF,TGTGCCAGCAGCGTAGGGGCTAGCGGGAGGGCCGACACCGGGGAGCTGTTTTTT,.,18,TRBJ2-2,TRBD2,TRBV9
CASSEGGGSYEQYF,TGTGCCAGCAGCGAAGGTGGGGGGTCCTACGAGCAGTACTTC,.,14,TRBJ2-7,.,TRBV7-9
CASSFGGMTPNYGYTF,TGTGCCAGCAGTTTTGGGGGGATGACTCCTAACTATGGCTACACCTTC,.,16,TRBJ1-2,.,TRBV28
CASSLAANLVNEQFF,TGTGCCAGCAGCTTAGCCGCCAACTTGGTAAATGAGCAGTTCTTC,.,15,TRBJ2-1,.,TRBV7-2
CASSPNTVTKNIQYF,TGTGCCAGCAGCCCTAATACAGTGACCAAAAACATTCAGTACTTC,.,15,TRBJ2-4,.,TRBV28
CASSYLNEQFF,TGTGCCAGCAGCTACTTAAATGAGCAGTTCTTC,.,11,TRBJ2-1,.,TRBV27
CASLSGQGPYNEQFF,TGTGCCAGCCTTTCAGGACAGGGCCCCTACAATGAGCAGTTCTTC,.,15,TRBJ2-1,TRBD1,TRBV6-6
CAWSWGQNTEAFF,TGTGCCTGGAGTTGGGGCCAGAACACTGAAGCTTTCTTT,.,13,TRBJ1-1,.,TRBV30
CASSLGISYEQYF,TGTGCCAGCAGTTTAGGCATTTCCTACGAGCAGTACTTC,.,13,TRBJ2-7,.,TRBV27
CASSVVGTGDPQIYNEQFF,TGTGCCAGCAGCGTAGTAGGGACAGGGGACCCCCAAATCTACAATGAGCAGTTCTTC,.,19,TRBJ2-1,TRBD1,TRBV9
CASSARGDSGANVLTF,TGTGCCAGCAGCGCCAGGGGAGACTCTGGGGCCAACGTCCTGACTTTC,once,16,TRBJ2-6,.,TRBV9
CASSQGGTSSSTDTQYF,TGTGCCAGCAGCCAGGGGGGGACTAGCTCGAGTACAGATACGCAGTATTTT,.,17,TRBJ2-3,TRBD2,TRBV4-2
CAWSVQGGYGYTF,TGTGCCTGGAGTGTACAGGGGGGATATGGCTACACCTTC,few,13,TRBJ1-2,TRBD1,TRBV30
CASSPDYHGETQYF,TGTGCCAGCAGCCCCGACTATCATGGAGAGACCCAGTACTTC,.,14,TRBJ2-5,.,TRBV7-3